The clone carrying this T cell receptor beta chain came up once. The data belong to a study of blood T cell repertoires in COVID-19. For the study at large: Spain, Italy and the United States supplied samples that represented acute and convalescent COVID-19. PBMCs, B-cell-depleted T cells, or T cells provided the cDNA or gDNA that made up the material.

Original analysis: Amplifying reference gene primers gave estimates of nucleated cell counts. The method was immunoSEQ multiplex PCR; TCRdb's version includes in-frame clones alone and lacks a portion of them. V, J and clone size were drawn from that table, and D and trimming were deduced from the DNA. The sample has 100,000 to 150,000 clones, 70% to 75% seen once. Trimming stripped 11 bases from V and 5 bases from J, with 18 bases between. The V gene's germline CDR1 is SEHNR and CDR2 FQNEAQ (reference sequence). This CDR3 is 14 amino acids long. This TCR derives from a man aged 55 to 69 with acute or convalescent COVID-19. The sequencing input was peripheral blood. V is TRBV7-9 and J is TRBJ2-2, with D tentatively TRBD2 (6 bases). The CDR3 region is CAGASLAETGELFF. CDR3 bases: TGTGCCGGGGCCTCCTTAGCGGAGACCGGGGAGCTGTTTTTT.